The 24 T cell receptor beta chains listed next were all sequenced from one sample in a study of regulatory T cells in long-lasting Graves disease. Time point meaning: persistent/refractory GD, antithyroid drugs over 5 years with positive TRAb. Extracted PBMC RNA gave rise to the TCR library. Building of the TCR beta libraries involved iRepertoire HTBI primers and Arm-PCR of CDR3 regions. TCRdb called the multiplex PCR reads again in MiXCR, with one record for every CDR3 protein. The sample yields hundreds of thousands of distinct CDR3 sequences, roughly 23% seen once. The sample consisted of peripheral blood mononuclear cells (PBMCs), taken when the disease was refractory, from a patient treated with antithyroid drugs. The receptors derive from a female donor with Graves disease.

The rearrangement joins TRBV7-9 to TRBJ2-7; 9 bases line up with TRBD2. V shed 9 bases and J 6 bases; nucleotides not matched to a gene: 21. Germline V gene sequence: CDR1 SEHNR, CDR2 FQNEAQ (reference sequence). The CDR3 sequence is 17 residues long. The CDR3, as DNA: TGTGCCAGTAGCCCCCAACGGATAGGGCGGGAGGGCCCCGAGCAGTACTTC. Protein sequence: CASSPQRIGREGPEQYF.

This clonotype was counted only a few times. The rearrangement links TRBV5-1 to TRBJ1-1, with 8 bases identical to TRBD1. The trim removed 0 bases at V and 4 bases at J, leaving 11 bases unmatched. CDR1 and CDR2 (germline): SGHRS, YFSETQ. This CDR3 comprises 17 residues. CDR3 protein: CASSLGSGGSWFTEAFF. The DNA of the CDR3 is TGCGCCAGCAGCTTGGGCTCAGGGGGCAGTTGGTTCACTGAAGCTTTCTTT.

The chain recombines TRBV28 with TRBJ1-3, with 9 positions matching TRBD1. The germline CDR1 and CDR2 sequences are MDHEN and SYDVKM. Unmatched junction bases numbered 10, after V lost 7 bases and J lost 0 bases. The CDR3 covers 17 residues. Here the CDR3 DNA reads TGTGCCAGCACGCCACAGGGGGCCCATTCCTCTGGAAACACCATATATTTT. Protein: CASTPQGAHSSGNTIYF.

This clonotype turned up a few times. V and J are TRBV7-2 and TRBJ1-5, with D perhaps TRBD1 (5 bases). V lost 2 bases to trimming and J lost 5 bases, with 10 bases between them. CDR3 size: 14 residues. The germline V gene encodes CDR1 SGHTA and CDR2 FQGNSA. The CDR3 reads CASSLYPRDQPQHF. For the CDR3, the DNA is TGTGCCAGCAGCTTATATCCCAGGGATCAGCCCCAGCATTTT. Supplemented by reference TRBV7-2 and TRBJ1-5, the full variable domain reads GAGVSQSPSNKVTEKGKDVELRCDPISGHTALYWYRQSLGQGLEFLIYFQGNSAPDKSGLPSDRFSAERTGGSVSTLTIQRTQQEDSAVYLCASSLYPRDQPQHFGDGTRLSIL.

The chain couples TRBV29-1 to TRBJ2-1; 9 bases are a match to TRBD2. Germline loops: CDR1 SQVTM, CDR2 ANQGSEA. The CDR3 runs to 14 residues. Trimming cost V 4 bases and J 7 bases; bases outside gene matches: 8. CDR3 region: CSVAVAGVGNEQFF. Here the CDR3 DNA reads TGCAGCGTTGCGGTAGCGGGAGTTGGAAATGAGCAGTTCTTC.

Ten or more counts support this clonotype. V is TRBV12-3 or TRBV12-4 and J is TRBJ1-6; perhaps TRBD1 as D (6 bases). This CDR3 has 15 amino acids. Trimming removed 1 base from V and 7 bases from J, with 11 bases in between. CDR3: CASSLDGQGNSPLHF. CDR3 sequence (DNA): TGTGCCAGCAGTTTAGACGGCCAGGGGAATTCACCCCTCCACTTT.

This clonotype has a handful of counts. The V call is TRBV3-1, the J call TRBJ1-4; D call uncertain. The germline V and J ends were trimmed by 1 base and 4 bases, with 13 bases remaining between them. Germline CDR1 LGHDT, CDR2 YNNKEL (reference sequence). CDR3 size: 16 residues. CDR3 nucleotides: TGTGCCAGCAGCCAAGCCTGTAGACGGATTAATGAAAAACTGTTTTTT. Its protein product is CASSQACRRINEKLFF.

The sample holds a few counts of this clonotype. The rearrangement joins TRBV9 to TRBJ1-1; 7 bases are a match to TRBD1. V lost 0 bases to trimming and J lost 4 bases; unmatched junction nucleotides: 3. CDR1 is SGDLS, CDR2 YYNGEE, per germline. CDR3 length equals 14 residues. The CDR3 sequence: CASSVVAGGTEAFF. The CDR3 DNA is TGTGCCAGCAGCGTAGTTGCAGGGGGCACTGAAGCTTTCTTT.

This clonotype was seen at least ten times. The J gene is TRBJ2-7, the V gene TRBV28; TRBD2 matches 9 bases. After removal of 11 bases from V and 5 bases from J, the junction contained 16 bases not matched to a gene. The V gene's germline CDR1 is MDHEN and CDR2 SYDVKM. This CDR3 is built from 15 residues. The CDR3, as DNA: TGTGCCGTCCGTAGGGGCTGGACTAGCGAGGACGAGCAGTACTTC. Amino acid sequence: CAVRRGWTSEDEQYF. Together with reference TRBV28 and TRBJ2-7, the CDR3 gives the full variable domain: DVKVTQSSRYLVKRTGEKVFLECVQDMDHENMFWYRQDPGLGLRLIYFSYDVKMKEKGDIPEGYSVSREKKERFSLILESASTNQTSMYLCAVRRGWTSEDEQYFGPGTRLTVT.

This clonotype was detected once. A much larger clone differs by one base, so this may be a read error. The rearrangement joins TRBV29-1 to TRBJ1-2; possibly TRBD1 for D (5 bases). Germline V gives CDR1 SQVTM, CDR2 ANQGSEA. CDR3 length: 14 residues. The CDR3 nucleotides are TGCAGCGTTGAGGACCCAGGGACTAACTATGGCTGCACCTTC. This encodes CSVEDPGTNYGCTF.

This clonotype was detected ten times or more. The J gene is TRBJ2-5, the V gene TRBV29-1; 7 positions agree with TRBD1. Germline assignment: CDR1 SQVTM and CDR2 ANQGSEA. The CDR3 sequence is 13 residues long. V lost 4 bases, J lost 5 bases, and 7 bases stayed unmatched. CDR3 region: CSVGLTGTETQYF. The DNA of the CDR3 is TGCAGCGTTGGCCTGACAGGGACGGAGACCCAGTACTTC. Full variable domain (outside the CDR3, taken from reference TRBV29-1 and TRBJ2-5): SAVISQKPSRDICQRGTSLTIQCQVDSQVTMMFWYRQQPGQSLTLIATANQGSEATYESGFVIDKFPISRPNLTFSTLTVSNMSPEDSSIYLCSVGLTGTETQYFGPGTRLLVL.

There are a few counts of this clonotype. V gene TRBV7-2 combines with J gene TRBJ2-5; D remains ambiguous. V shed 4 bases and J shed 2 bases, with 8 bases lying between them. Germline V lookup: CDR1 SGHTA, CDR2 FQGNSA. CDR3 size: 13 residues. The DNA for the CDR3 is TGTGCCAGCAGCTCCTCTTTACAAGAGACCCAGTACTTC. It specifies CASSSSLQETQYF.

This clonotype was detected many times. The rearrangement links TRBV7-8 to TRBJ1-1, with D maybe TRBD1 (6 bases). V lost 1 base, J lost 0 bases, and 12 bases lay in between. Germline V lookup: CDR1 SGHVS, CDR2 FQNEAQ. There are 16 residues in the CDR3. This CDR3 reads CASSLENREVNTEAFF. The DNA for the CDR3 is TGTGCCAGCAGCTTAGAAAACAGGGAAGTGAACACTGAAGCTTTCTTT.

This clonotype has just a few counts. The V call is TRBV27, the J call TRBJ2-7; TRBD1 matches 7 bases. CDR3 size: 15 residues. The J segment lost 2 bases and the V segment lost 6 bases, leaving 10 bases of the junction unmatched. Germline V gene data show CDR1 as MNHEY and CDR2 as SMNVEV (reference sequence). The CDR3 DNA reads as TGTGCCAGCAGCCACACAGGGGTGGGCCCCTACGAGCAGTACTTC. Translating it yields CASSHTGVGPYEQYF.

The chain combines TRBV20-1 with TRBJ1-2, with 9 nucleotides matching TRBD1. CDR1 and CDR2 (germline): DFQATT, SNEGSKA (reference sequence). The CDR3 is 13 residues long. V lost 7 bases to trimming and J lost 7 bases; unmatched junction nucleotides: 10. CDR3 in DNA: TGCAGTGTTCCTACAGGGGGCTTTCGTGGCTACACCTTC. Protein sequence: CSVPTGGFRGYTF.

Many counts were recorded for this clonotype. J is TRBJ2-7 and V is TRBV6-1; 10 bases are a match to TRBD2. The CDR3 is 14 amino acids. Germline CDR1 is MNHNS and CDR2 is SASEGT. V dropped 7 bases and J dropped 4; count of bases not matched to a gene: 7. CDR3 region: CASNRLAGDYEQYF. Here the CDR3 DNA reads TGTGCCAGCAACCGACTAGCGGGTGATTACGAGCAGTACTTC.

This clonotype was detected ten times or more. V usage is TRBV28 and J usage is TRBJ2-7; tentative D call: TRBD2 (7 bases). The CDR3 is 15 residues long. Germline values: CDR1 MDHEN, CDR2 SYDVKM. Trimming removed 8 bases from V and 4 bases from J, with 21 bases in between. The CDR3 DNA reads TGTGCCAGCGGAGGACAGCCCGGGACTAATTACGAGCAGTACTTC. Encoded protein: CASGGQPGTNYEQYF.

This chain connects TRBV10-3 to TRBJ1-5, with no clear D. The CDR3 consists of 15 residues. CDR1 and CDR2 (germline): ENHRY, SYGVKD. The germline V and J ends were trimmed by 0 bases and 3 bases, with 9 bases remaining between them. The CDR3 region has the DNA TGTGCCATCAGTGAGTCGCCTTCACCCAATCAGCCCCAGCATTTT. Its protein product is CAISESPSPNQPQHF.

This clonotype was detected many times. The rearrangement uses TRBV12-3 or TRBV12-4 and TRBJ2-2; D tentatively reads TRBD1 or TRBD2 (5 bases each). The CDR3 contains 13 residues. V lost 10 bases and J 0 bases, leaving 9 bases between the germline ends. CDR3 loop: CATQGANTGELFF. In DNA form, the CDR3 reads TGTGCCACCCAGGGAGCGAACACCGGGGAGCTGTTTTTT.

This clonotype occurred a few times. The chain joins TRBV12-3 or TRBV12-4 to TRBJ2-2, with 8 bases identical to TRBD1. This CDR3 is 14 amino acids long. After removal of 4 bases from V and 5 bases from J, the junction contained 3 bases not matched to a gene. The CDR3: CASSSGGATGELFF. The DNA for the CDR3 is TGTGCCAGCAGTTCAGGGGGCGCAACCGGGGAGCTGTTTTTT.

The gene calls are TRBV20-1 and TRBJ2-7; 8 nucleotides align to TRBD2. The junction had 4 bases not matched to a gene; V was cut back by 6 bases and J by 3 bases. Germline CDR1 DFQATT, CDR2 SNEGSKA (reference sequence). This CDR3 spans 12 amino acids. The CDR3 is CSAERENYEQYF. The CDR3 DNA reads TGCAGTGCAGAGCGGGAGAACTACGAGCAGTACTTC.

V and J are TRBV5-1 and TRBJ1-6; tentatively, D is TRBD1 (5 bases). V dropped 1 base and J dropped 8 bases, with 19 bases sitting between them. The CDR3 runs 17 residues. Germline V gives CDR1 SGHRS, CDR2 YFSETQ. The CDR3 bases are TGCGCCAGCAGCTTGTCAACCGACAGTTGGGGATATTCACCCCTCCACTTT. Translation: CASSLSTDSWGYSPLHF.

This clonotype came up a few times. The chain recombines TRBV7-2 with TRBJ2-3; D is undetermined. CDR1 SGHTA and CDR2 FQGNSA come from the germline V gene. This CDR3 is 16 amino acids long. Trimming cost V 2 bases and J 5 bases, with 17 bases left between them. The CDR3 bases are TGTGCCAGCAGCTTAATAAGGGCGTCCTCCCGAGATACGCAGTATTTT. Protein sequence: CASSLIRASSRDTQYF.

This clonotype appeared a few times. The chain joins TRBV20-1 to TRBJ2-7; D gene unclear. The length of the CDR3 is 14 residues. The germline V gene encodes CDR1 DFQATT and CDR2 SNEGSKA (reference sequence). V was pared by 3 bases and J by 3 bases, with 15 bases between. The CDR3 sequence is CSASLLGRGYEQYF. The CDR3 DNA is TGCAGTGCTAGCCTTCTTGGACGTGGCTACGAGCAGTACTTC.